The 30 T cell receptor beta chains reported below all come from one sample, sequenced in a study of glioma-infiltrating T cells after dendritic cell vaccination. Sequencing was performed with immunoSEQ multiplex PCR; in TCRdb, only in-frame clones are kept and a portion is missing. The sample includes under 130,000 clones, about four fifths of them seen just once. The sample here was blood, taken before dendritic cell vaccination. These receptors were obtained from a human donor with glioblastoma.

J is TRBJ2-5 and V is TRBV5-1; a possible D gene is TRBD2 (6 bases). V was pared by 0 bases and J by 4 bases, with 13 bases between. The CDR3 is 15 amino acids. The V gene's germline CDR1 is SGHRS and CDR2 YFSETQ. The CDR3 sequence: CASSLAVAGTETQYF. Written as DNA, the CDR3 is TGCGCCAGCAGCTTGGCCGTCGCGGGGACAGAGACCCAGTACTTC.

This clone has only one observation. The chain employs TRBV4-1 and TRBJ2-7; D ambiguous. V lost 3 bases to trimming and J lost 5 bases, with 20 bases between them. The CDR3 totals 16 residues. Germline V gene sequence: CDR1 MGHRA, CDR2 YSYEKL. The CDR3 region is CASSHPAFEILDEQYF. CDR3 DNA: TGCGCCAGCAGCCACCCCGCATTCGAGATTTTGGACGAGCAGTACTTC.

CDR3 nucleotide sequence: TGTGCCTGTGGCGACAGGGGGCAAGAGACCCAGTACTTC. Its translation: CACGDRGQETQYF. This chain joins TRBV30 and TRBJ2-5; 9 nucleotides align to TRBD1. The J segment lost 2 bases and the V segment lost 6 bases, leaving 4 bases of the junction unmatched. CDR1 and CDR2 from the germline V gene are GTSNPN and SVGIG (reference sequence). The CDR3 is made up of 13 amino acids.

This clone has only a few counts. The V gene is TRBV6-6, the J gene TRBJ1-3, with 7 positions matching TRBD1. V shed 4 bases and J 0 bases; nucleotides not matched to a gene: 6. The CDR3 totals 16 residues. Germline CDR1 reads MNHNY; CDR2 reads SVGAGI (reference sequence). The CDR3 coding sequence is TGTGCCAGCAGTTCCGGGACAGACCACTCTGGAAACACCATATATTTT. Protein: CASSSGTDHSGNTIYF.

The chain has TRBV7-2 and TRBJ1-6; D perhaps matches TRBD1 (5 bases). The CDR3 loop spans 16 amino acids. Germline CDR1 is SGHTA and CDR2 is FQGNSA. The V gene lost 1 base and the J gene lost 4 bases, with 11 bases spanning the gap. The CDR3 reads CASSLGREGYNSPLHF. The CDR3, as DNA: TGTGCCAGCAGCTTAGGCAGGGAAGGGTATAATTCACCCCTCCACTTT.

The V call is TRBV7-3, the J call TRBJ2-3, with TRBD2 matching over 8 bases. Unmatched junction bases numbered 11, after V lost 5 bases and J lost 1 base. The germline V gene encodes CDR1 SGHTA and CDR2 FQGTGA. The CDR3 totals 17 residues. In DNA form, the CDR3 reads TGTGCCAGCAGCCGCACTGCCCCGGGGGGGCGCACAGATACGCAGTATTTT. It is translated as CASSRTAPGGRTDTQYF. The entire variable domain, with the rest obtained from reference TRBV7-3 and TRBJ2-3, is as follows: GAGVSQTPSNKVTEKGKYVELRCDPISGHTALYWYRQSLGQGPEFLIYFQGTGAADDSGLPNDRFFAVRPEGSVSTLKIQRTERGDSAVYLCASSRTAPGGRTDTQYFGPGTRLTVL.

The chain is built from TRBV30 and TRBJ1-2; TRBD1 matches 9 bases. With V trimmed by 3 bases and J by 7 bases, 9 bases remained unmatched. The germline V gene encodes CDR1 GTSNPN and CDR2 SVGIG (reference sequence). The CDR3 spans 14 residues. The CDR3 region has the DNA TGTGCCTGGAGGGCAACAGGGGGCGCGGGTGGCTACACCTTC. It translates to CAWRATGGAGGYTF.

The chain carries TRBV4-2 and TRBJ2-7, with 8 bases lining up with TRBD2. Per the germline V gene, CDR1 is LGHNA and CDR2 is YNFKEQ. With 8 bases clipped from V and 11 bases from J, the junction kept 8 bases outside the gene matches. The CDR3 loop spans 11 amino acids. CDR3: CASGLRGGEYF. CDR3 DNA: TGTGCCAGCGGTCTCCGGGGGGGGGAGTACTTC.

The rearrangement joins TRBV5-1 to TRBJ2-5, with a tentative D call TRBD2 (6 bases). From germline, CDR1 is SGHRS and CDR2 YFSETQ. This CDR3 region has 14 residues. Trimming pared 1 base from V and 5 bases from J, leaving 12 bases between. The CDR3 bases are TGCGCCAGCAGCTTGTCGCCGGGGGTGGAGACCCAGTACTTC. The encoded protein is CASSLSPGVETQYF.

For the CDR3, the DNA is TGTGCCTGGAGTGTAACCCCCGTAGGGACAGGGGTCGGCTATGGCTACACCTTC. This encodes CAWSVTPVGTGVGYGYTF. This chain joins TRBV30 and TRBJ1-2, with 10 bases identical to TRBD1. The CDR3 consists of 18 residues. Germline CDR1 GTSNPN, CDR2 SVGIG (reference sequence). The V gene end was trimmed by 0 bases and the J gene end by 4 bases; junction bases not matched to a gene: 14.

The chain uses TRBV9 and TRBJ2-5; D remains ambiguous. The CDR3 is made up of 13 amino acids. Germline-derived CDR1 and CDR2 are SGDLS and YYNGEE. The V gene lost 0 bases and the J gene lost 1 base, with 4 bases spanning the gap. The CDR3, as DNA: TGTGCCAGCAGCGTAGAGCCCCAAGAGACCCAGTACTTC. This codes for CASSVEPQETQYF.

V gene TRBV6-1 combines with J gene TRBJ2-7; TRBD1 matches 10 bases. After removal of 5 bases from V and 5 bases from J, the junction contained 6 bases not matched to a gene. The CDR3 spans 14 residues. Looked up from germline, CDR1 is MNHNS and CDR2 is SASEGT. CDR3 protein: CASSSTGGYHEQYF. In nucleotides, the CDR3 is TGTGCCAGCAGTTCGACAGGGGGCTACCACGAGCAGTACTTC.

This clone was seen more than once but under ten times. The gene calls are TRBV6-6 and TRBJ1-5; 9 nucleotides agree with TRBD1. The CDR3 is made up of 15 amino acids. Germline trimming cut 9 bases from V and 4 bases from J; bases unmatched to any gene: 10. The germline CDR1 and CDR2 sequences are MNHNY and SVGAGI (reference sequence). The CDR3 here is CASYPQGAGNQPQHF. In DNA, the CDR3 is TGTGCCAGTTATCCACAGGGGGCAGGGAATCAGCCCCAGCATTTT.

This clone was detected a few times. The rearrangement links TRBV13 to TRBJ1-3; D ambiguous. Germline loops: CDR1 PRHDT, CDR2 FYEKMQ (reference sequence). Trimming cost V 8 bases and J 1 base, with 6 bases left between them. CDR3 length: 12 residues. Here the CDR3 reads CASRRSGNTIYF. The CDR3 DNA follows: TGTGCCAGCCGGCGGTCTGGAAACACCATATATTTT. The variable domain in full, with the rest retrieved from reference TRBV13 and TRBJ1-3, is AAGVIQSPRHLIKEKRETATLKCYPIPRHDTVYWYQQGPGQDPQFLISFYEKMQSDKGSIPDRFSAQQFSDYHSELNMSSLELGDSALYFCASRRSGNTIYFGEGSWLTVV.

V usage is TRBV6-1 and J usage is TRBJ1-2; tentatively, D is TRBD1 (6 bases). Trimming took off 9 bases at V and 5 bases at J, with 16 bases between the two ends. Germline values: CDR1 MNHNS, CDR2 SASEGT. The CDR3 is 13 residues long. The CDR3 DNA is TGTGCCAGGGGGGCTTTCGGGGGGTATGGCTACACCTTC. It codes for CARGAFGGYGYTF.

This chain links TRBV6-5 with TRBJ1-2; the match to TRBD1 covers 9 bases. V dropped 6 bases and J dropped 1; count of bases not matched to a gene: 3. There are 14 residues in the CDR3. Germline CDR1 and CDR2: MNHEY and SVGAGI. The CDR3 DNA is TGTGCCAGCAGCACAGGGGGCCTTAACTATGGCTACACCTTC. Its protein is CASSTGGLNYGYTF.

CDR3 sequence: CASSQVNMNTEAFF. CDR3 DNA sequence: TGTGCCAGCAGCCAAGTCAACATGAACACTGAAGCTTTCTTT. V gene TRBV14 combines with J gene TRBJ1-1; D not certain. Germline V CDR1 and CDR2: SGHDN, FVKESK. CDR3 length equals 14 residues. V was pared by 1 base and J by 0 bases, with 6 bases between.

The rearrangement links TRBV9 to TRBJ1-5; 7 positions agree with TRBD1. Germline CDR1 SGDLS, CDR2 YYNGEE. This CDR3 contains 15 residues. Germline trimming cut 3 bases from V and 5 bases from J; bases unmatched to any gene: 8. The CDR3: CASSGSTGEDQPQHF. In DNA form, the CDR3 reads TGTGCCAGCAGCGGCTCAACAGGGGAGGATCAGCCCCAGCATTTT.

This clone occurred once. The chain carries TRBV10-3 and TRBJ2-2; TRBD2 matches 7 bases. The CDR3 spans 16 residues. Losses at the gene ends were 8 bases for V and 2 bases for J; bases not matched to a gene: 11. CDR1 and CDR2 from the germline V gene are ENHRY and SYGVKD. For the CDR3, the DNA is TGTGCCATCGGGCTTAGGCGGGGGACTAACACCGGGGAGCTGTTTTTT. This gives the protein CAIGLRRGTNTGELFF.

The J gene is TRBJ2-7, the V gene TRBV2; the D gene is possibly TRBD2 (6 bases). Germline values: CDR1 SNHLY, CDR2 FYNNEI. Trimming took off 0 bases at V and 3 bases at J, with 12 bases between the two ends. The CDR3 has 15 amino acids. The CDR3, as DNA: TGTGCCAGCAGTGAAGCTGGAGGGGCCGGCTACGAGCAGTACTTC. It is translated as CASSEAGGAGYEQYF.

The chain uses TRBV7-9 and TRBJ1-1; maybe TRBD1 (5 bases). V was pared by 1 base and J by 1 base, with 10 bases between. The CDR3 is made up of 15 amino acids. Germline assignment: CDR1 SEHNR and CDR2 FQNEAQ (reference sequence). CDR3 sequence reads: CASSLVGTENTEAFF. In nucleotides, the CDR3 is TGTGCCAGCAGCTTAGTTGGGACTGAGAACACTGAAGCTTTCTTT.

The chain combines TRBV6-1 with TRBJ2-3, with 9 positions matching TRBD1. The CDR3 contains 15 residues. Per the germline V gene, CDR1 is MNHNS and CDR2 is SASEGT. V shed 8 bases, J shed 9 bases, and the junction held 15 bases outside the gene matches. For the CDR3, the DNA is TGTGCCAGCCCTCCCGGGACAGGGAGGACTCAGACGCAGTATTTT. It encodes CASPPGTGRTQTQYF.

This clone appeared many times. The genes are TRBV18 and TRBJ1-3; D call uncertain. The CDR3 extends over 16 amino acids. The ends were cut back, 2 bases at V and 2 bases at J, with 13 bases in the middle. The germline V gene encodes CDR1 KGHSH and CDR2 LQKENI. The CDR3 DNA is TGTGCCAGCTCACCAAGTAATCCGATAGCTGGAAACACCATATATTTT. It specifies CASSPSNPIAGNTIYF. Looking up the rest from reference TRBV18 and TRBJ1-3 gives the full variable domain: NAGVMQNPRHLVRRRGQEARLRCSPMKGHSHVYWYRQLPEEGLKFMVYLQKENIIDESGMPKERFSAEFPKEGPSILRIQQVVRGDSAAYFCASSPSNPIAGNTIYFGEGSWLTVV.

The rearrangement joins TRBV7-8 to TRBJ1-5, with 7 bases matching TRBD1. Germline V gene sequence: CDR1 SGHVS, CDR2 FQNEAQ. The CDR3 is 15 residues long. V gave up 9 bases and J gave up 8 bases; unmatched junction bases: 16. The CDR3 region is CASTPGQPLHEPQHF. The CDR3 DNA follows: TGTGCCAGTACCCCGGGACAGCCCCTTCATGAGCCCCAGCATTTT.

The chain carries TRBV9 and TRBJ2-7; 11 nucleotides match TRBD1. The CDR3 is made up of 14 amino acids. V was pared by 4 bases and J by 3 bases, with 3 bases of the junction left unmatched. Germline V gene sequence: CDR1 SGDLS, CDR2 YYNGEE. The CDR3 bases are TGTGCCAGCAGCACCGGGACAGGGGGCTACGAGCAGTACTTC. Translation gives CASSTGTGGYEQYF.

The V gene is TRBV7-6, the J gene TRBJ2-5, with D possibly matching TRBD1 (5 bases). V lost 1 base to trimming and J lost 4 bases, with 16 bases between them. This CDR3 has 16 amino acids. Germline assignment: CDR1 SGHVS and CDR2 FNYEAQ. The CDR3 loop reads CASSLGGVGAGETQYF. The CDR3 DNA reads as TGTGCCAGCAGCTTAGGGGGCGTAGGGGCAGGAGAGACCCAGTACTTC.

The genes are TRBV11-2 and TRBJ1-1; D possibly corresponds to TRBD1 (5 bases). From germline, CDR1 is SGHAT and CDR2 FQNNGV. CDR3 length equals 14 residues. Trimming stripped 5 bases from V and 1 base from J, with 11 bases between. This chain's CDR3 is CASSPLTGNTEAFF. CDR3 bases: TGTGCCAGCAGCCCACTTACAGGGAACACTGAAGCTTTCTTT.

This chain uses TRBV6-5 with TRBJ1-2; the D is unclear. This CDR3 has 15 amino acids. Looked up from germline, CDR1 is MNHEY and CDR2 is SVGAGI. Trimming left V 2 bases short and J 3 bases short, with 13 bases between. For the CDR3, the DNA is TGTGCCAGCAGTTACGAAGACGGAGGATACTATGGCTACACCTTC. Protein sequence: CASSYEDGGYYGYTF.

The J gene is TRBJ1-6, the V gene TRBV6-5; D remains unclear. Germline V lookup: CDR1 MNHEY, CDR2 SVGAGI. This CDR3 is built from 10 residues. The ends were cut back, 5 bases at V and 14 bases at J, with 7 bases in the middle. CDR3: CASSENTLHF. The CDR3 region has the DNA TGTGCCAGCAGTGAAAACACCCTCCACTTT.

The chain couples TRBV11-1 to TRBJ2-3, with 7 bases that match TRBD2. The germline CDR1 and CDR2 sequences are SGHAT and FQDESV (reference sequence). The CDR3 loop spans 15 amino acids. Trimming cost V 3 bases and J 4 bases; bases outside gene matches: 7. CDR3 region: CASSFRLARSDTQYF. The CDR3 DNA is TGTGCCAGCAGCTTTAGACTAGCTCGATCAGATACGCAGTATTTT.